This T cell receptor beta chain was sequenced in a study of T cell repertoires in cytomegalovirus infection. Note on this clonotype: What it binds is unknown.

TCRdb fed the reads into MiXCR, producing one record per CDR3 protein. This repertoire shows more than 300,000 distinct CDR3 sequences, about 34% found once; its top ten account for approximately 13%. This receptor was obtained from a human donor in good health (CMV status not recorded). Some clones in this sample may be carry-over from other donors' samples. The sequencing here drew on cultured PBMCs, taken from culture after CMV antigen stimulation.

CDR3 sequence reads: CATTAGDRYNEQFF. The CDR3, as DNA: TGTGCCACCACGGCGGGGGACAGGTACAATGAGCAGTTCTTC. V and J are TRBV24-1 and TRBJ2-1; D is perhaps TRBD1 (8 bases). Trimming cost V 8 bases and J 4 bases, with 14 bases left between them. Germline CDR1 reads KGHDR; CDR2 reads SFDVKD. There are 14 residues in the CDR3.